This T cell receptor (beta chain) derives from a study of technical replicates of blood from several donors. V lost 3 bases to trimming and J lost 4 bases, with 10 bases between them. The CDR3 has 12 residues. Germline CDR1 is SQVTM and CDR2 is ANQGSEA. Assay used: immunoSEQ multiplex PCR; TCRdb lists only in-frame clones, some missing. The sample carries approximately 50,000 clones, 86% recorded once. The chain employs TRBV29-1 and TRBJ2-7, with D perhaps TRBD1 (6 bases). Sequences were obtained from PBMCs. The clonotype originates from a human donor in good health. Some clones in this sample may be carry-over from other donors' samples. The CDR3 sequence: CSVDLGAYEQYF. In DNA, the CDR3 is TGCAGCGTTGATCTGGGGGCGTACGAGCAGTACTTC.